This T cell receptor beta chain is drawn from a study of response to subunit inactivated influenza vaccine. Study-level results: The authors put forward the suggestion that each seasonal influenza vaccination may bring in only a limited number of new T cells.

This clonotype appeared a few times. Its antigen is unidentified. CDR3 length: 16 residues. TCRdb re-analysed the RT-PCR reads in MiXCR, keeping a single row per CDR3 protein. The table lists fewer than 750,000 distinct CDR3 sequences, 14% of them singletons. The J gene is TRBJ2-2, the V gene TRBV21-1; the tabulated D call, TRBD1, remains unverified against the DNA. TRBV21-1 is shown as a pseudogene. The source was PBMCs from blood, collected roughly 13 days after vaccination. The clonotype was recovered from a man between 45 and 60 years old who received an inactivated influenza vaccine. The CDR3 DNA sequence: TGTGCCAGCAGCAAACTGGGACAGGGGGACACCGGGGAGCTGTTTTTT. Amino acids: CASSKLGQGDTGELFF.